Below are 2 T cell receptor beta chains sequenced from a single sample in a study of technical replicates of blood from a handful of donors. Assay: immunoSEQ multiplex PCR; the TCRdb copy retains only in-frame clones and omits some. The top ten clones hold approximately 0.33% of a sample with some 89,000 clones, approximately 95% of them seen once. The specimen was T cells isolated from PBMCs. The receptors stem from a human donor in good health.

This chain links TRBV11-2 with TRBJ1-4; perhaps TRBD1 as D (5 bases). The CDR3 totals 13 residues. V lost 6 bases, J lost 3 bases, and 8 bases lay in between. Germline V lookup: CDR1 SGHAT, CDR2 FQNNGV. CDR3 DNA: TGTGCCAGCAGGGGGGAGGCTAATGAAAAACTGTTTTTT. It codes for CASRGEANEKLFF.

The chain uses TRBV30 and TRBJ2-7, with D possibly TRBD2 on 7 matching bases. Trimming took 0 bases from V and 2 from J, leaving 14 bases between them. The CDR3 length is 15 residues. CDR1 and CDR2 from the germline V gene are GTSNPN and SVGIG (reference sequence). CDR3 sequence (DNA): TGTGCCTGGAGTGTGGTTGGGGGGGCTACCTACGAGCAGTACTTC. Its translation: CAWSVVGGATYEQYF. The variable domain in full, with the rest retrieved from reference TRBV30 and TRBJ2-7, is SQTIHQWPATLVQPVGSPLSLECTVEGTSNPNLYWYRQAAGRGLQLLFYSVGIGQISSEVPQNLSASRPQDRQFILSSKKLLLSDSGFYLCAWSVVGGATYEQYFGPGTRLTVT.